This TCR beta chain was obtained from a study of blood T cells in healthy people across ages (dated by TCRdb to between 2015 and 2016). For context, the study as a whole: Template switching captured roughly one uniquely barcoded TCR beta cDNA molecule per two T cells in model experiments. Using the same blood draw, the study looked at two additional independent replicas of 1 million unique cDNA reads for two donors, one aged 18 to 30 and the other aged 80 or older. To avoid experimental bias, donors of different ages were distributed randomly across sequencing lanes. To track age-related changes in TCR beta repertoire diversity, the study relied on deep sequencing normalized with unique cDNA molecular identifiers. The donors were split into four age groups: young (average about 15 years), middle-aged (roughly 39), aged (more than 60) and long-lived (roughly 77). The investigation overall reported the following: Observed TCR beta diversity per million T cells fell roughly linearly with age, and a significant reduction was already apparent by age approximately 41. Because donor CMV infection status was unknown, age-related changes in expanded clonotypes were potentially confounded. Total diversity estimates from one million sequenced T cells were considered lower bounds and underestimates. The long-lived group showed more naive CD4+ T cells, fewer expanded clones and increased TCR diversity than the aged group, suggesting age selection. The percentage of naive T cells measured by flow cytometry correlated strongly with observed TCR beta diversity. Conclusive comparison of naive and antigen-experienced compartments was prevented by the profiling of bulk unsorted PBMCs.

Library preparation used 5' RACE. Instrument used: Illumina HiSeq 2500. A second PCR of roughly 6 to 12 cycles was run with a J-beta primer mix and a sample-barcoded 5' primer. Each TCR beta cDNA molecule received a unique molecular identifier from a template-switch 5' adaptor carrying 12 random nucleotides. At least 2.5 million CDR3-containing paired-end reads were obtained from each sample. First-strand cDNA was synthesized from all RNA with the Mint cDNA synthesis kit, primed by a TRBC-specific oligonucleotide. All cDNA was treated with uracil-DNA glycosylase and then went through a first 18-cycle PCR with the universal primers M1SS and BC2_uni_R. Per the authors' processing: Normalization of each sample was performed by random selection of 1 million high-quality reads, each carrying a distinct molecular identifier. Reads with shared molecular identifiers were discarded instead of being binned into consensus sequences. MiTCR, with a Q25 quality threshold and the strictest error-elimination algorithm, was used for CDR3 identification, clonotype clustering and error correction. A nonparametric unseen species model using Euler transformation provided a lower-bound estimate of total TCR beta diversity. TCRdb trimmed the raw reads at Q25, called clones with MiXCR and kept productive beta chains. Every entry covers one CDR3 protein and lists the most common genes and DNA from its rows. TCRdb assigned the V and J calls; the authors' analysis was not used. This sample holds some 900,000 distinct CDR3 sequences; under 30% were observed only once. The ten largest clones represent around 16% of the sample.

The roughly 37 donors, aged about 6 to 100 years, were systemically healthy Caucasian individuals from Russia. Around 9.7 milliliters of peripheral blood were collected from each donor into EDTA-treated Vacutainer tubes. Ficoll-Paque density-gradient centrifugation was used to isolate PBMCs, with at least 6.5 million per sample. Total RNA, at least 5.5 micrograms per sample, was extracted from PBMCs with Trizol reagent. For every donor, an aliquot of PBMCs went through flow cytometry to measure the percentages of naive CD45RAhigh/CD27high T cells. This clonotype was found a few times. Its recognized antigen is unknown. No base quality values were provided; no much bigger clone lies one nucleotide off. Specimen: blood. The receptor was derived from a woman of 80 years or more in good health.

The sequenced DNA: TGTGCCAGCAGCTTATCTGGGACAGGTGAAAAACTGTTTTTT. This translates into CASSLSGTGEKLFF. The chain links TRBV7-9 with TRBJ1-4, with TRBD1 identical over 8 junction bases. From the cysteine up to the phenylalanine, the CDR3 has a length of 14 residues. Only CDR3 DNA remains: 42 bases, in frame from the first base. CDR1 and CDR2 are drawn from the germline V gene (reference sequence): SEHNR, FQNEAQ. The junction shows trimming of 2 bases on V and 7 bases on J, and the gene matches do not reach 3 bases of it. The full variable domain, with segments outside the CDR3 supplied by the reference TRBV7-9 and TRBJ1-4 proteins, appears as DTGVSQNPRHKITKRGQNVTFRCDPISEHNRLYWYRQTLGQGPEFLTYFQNEAQLEKSRLLSDRFSAERPKGSFSTLEIQRTEQGDSAMYLCASSLSGTGEKLFFGSGTQLSVL.